This T cell receptor beta chain derives from a study of cytomegalovirus exposure and HLA in healthy donors (dated by TCRdb to the late 2010s). Notes on the research overall: An earlier analysis of 587 of the donors reported 276 Gb of sequence data and 90 million to 120 million unique TCR beta sequences obtained from about 179 million T cells. In a later analysis, previously published TCR beta repertoires from 550 to 750 donors were re-analyzed and high-resolution HLA genotyping was added so that TCR occurrence patterns could be studied. Roughly five DR-DQ haplotypes were handled as single units for association and clustering, since linkage in the cohort was strong. The number of donors typed differed by locus, with roughly 629-640 for A, B, C, DRB1 and DQB1, more than 500 for DQA1, 600 to 610 for DPA1, and some 440 for DPB1. The genetic ancestry cluster associated with self-reported Caucasian donors included around four fifths of the approximately 410 genotyped donors. The study combined high-throughput TCR immunosequencing, statistical association of individual TCRs with disease status, and machine learning to predict cytomegalovirus infection status. To decide whether each TCR beta V gene segment behaved as functional or pseudogenic, an earlier analysis of some 600 of the donors relied on high-throughput TCR beta sequencing. About 320 gigabases of sequencing data and 78 million or so unique TCR sequences were included in an early release covering 550 to 800 HLA-typed donors. Among about 410 genotyped donors of the cohort, an average of roughly 230,000 unique TCR beta nucleotide sequences was sequenced per donor, of which about 18% were non-productive. The aim of the study was to test whether cataloging public T cell receptors could identify signatures of past pathogen exposure. A later genetic analysis took genome-wide SNP genotypes for about 65% of the roughly 670 donors and used that subset as a discovery cohort. A separate validation cohort of over 95 different subjects was used in addition to the roughly 720-subject first cohort. Both class I and class II loci were covered by HLA typing, at four-digit resolution. In the later analysis, no new phenotypic data were used to find candidate immune exposures; instead, reliance was placed on TCR beta sequences and their occurrence across donors. Donor age, sex, ethnicity and CMV serostatus were collected together with the repertoire data. The study profiled the T cell repertoires of hundreds of subjects by immunosequencing and related them to cytomegalovirus serostatus. All discovery cohort repertoires had been generated using a single sequencing platform.

The cohort was made up of roughly 670 healthy bone marrow donors. Cohort members were all nominally healthy when sampled, although unrecorded immune exposures were likely present. The donor tested CMV seropositive and was one of the 289 seropositive cohort members. Every donor gave a peripheral blood sample, and the peripheral blood mononuclear cells from that sample were used for TCR beta sequencing. The Qiagen DNeasy Blood Extraction Kit was used to extract genomic DNA from the blood cell samples. About this clone itself: The antigen it recognizes is unknown. Per-nucleotide qualities are absent, and no much larger clonotype sits a single base away.

Beyond this particular receptor, the publication reports: The 87-base-pair reads could not distinguish some IMGT-functional V segments, including TRBV6-2 and TRBV6-3, so those segments were excluded. Only TCR beta chains were sequenced in this cohort, and the absence of alpha or paired-chain data limited detectable features. Most TCR sequences were seen in very few donors, while some public TCRs were found in many individuals. Several of the top co-occurrence clusters appeared to be linked to parvovirus B19, influenza, CMV and Epstein-Barr virus, according to a later analysis. Specific HLA alleles were associated with 15,000 to 20,000 TCR beta sequences at a false discovery rate of 0.05 in a later analysis. About 15 rarely observed V segments, including chromosome 9 orphons, were excluded from the earlier analysis of approximately 600 of the donors because counts were too low. Correlated functional status among segregating V segments might be attributable to linkage disequilibrium, but an unknown experimental factor could not be ruled out. According to a later genetic analysis, donors in an Asian-associated ancestry cluster had fewer N-insertions in productive TCRs than the roughly 670-donor mean. In the study, 150 to 200 TCR beta chains were listed as associated with cytomegalovirus. According to a later analysis, TCR association rates differed among HLA loci, with DRB1 alleles showing the most associated TCRs and HLA-C alleles showing the fewest. A further reported finding was that TCR beta sequences accurately predicted the HLA-A and HLA-B alleles for most subjects in the first cohort. The only immune exposure information available for the cohort was CMV serostatus. The sequencing pipeline was judged likely to have produced a cluster of highly shared sequence variants as a technical artifact. HLA typing was unavailable for some donors at each locus, so association tests used only the typed subset. The authors suggested that the approach could potentially be extended to other disease states and immunological phenotypes. Sequencing depth was assumed to be roughly uniform across donors in the presence/absence analyses, though that assumption may not hold. Assigning TCR associations to individual alleles was difficult when HLA alleles, especially DR and DQ, strongly co-occurred. Most CMV-associated TCR beta chains appeared to be HLA-restricted in a later analysis, and the HLA associations seemed to be driven largely by CMV exposure. An association between a missense DCLRE1C variant and V-gene and J-gene trimming of TCR beta chains was found in a later genetic analysis and replicated in an independent cohort. In a later analysis, HLA-associated TCR beta chains were found to be more clonally expanded and to have lower generation probabilities than equally common non-associated chains. Broadly in line with IMGT annotations, most TCR beta V segments showed up in productive rearrangements about 87% or about 30% of the time in an earlier analysis of around 600 of the donors. A few of the identified cytomegalovirus-associated TCR beta chains were confirmed in vitro to be specific for cytomegalovirus antigens. The classifier was reported to diagnose cytomegalovirus status with high specificity and sensitivity in both the original cohort and the validation cohort.

Between the V and J ends, shortened by 4 bases and 1 base respectively, the junction contains 9 bases. CDR1 SGHRS and CDR2 YFSETQ were looked up in the germline V gene. The CDR3 contains 15 residues, cysteine and phenylalanine counted. Kept here is only the CDR3 DNA, which spans 45 bases and is read in frame from base 1. Libraries were prepared through the immunoSEQ multiplex PCR assay. The multiplex PCR relied on a mix of 60 forward primers for TCR Vbeta segments and 13 reverse primers for TCR Jbeta segments. A multiplex PCR assay on genomic DNA amplified the CDR3 region of rearranged TCR beta genes. Amplified TCR beta libraries were sequenced as 87-base-pair reads on the Illumina HiSeq System. In the paper's pipeline: In a later analysis, tens of millions of unique TCR beta chains were counted across the roughly 610 repertoires, and roughly 11 million of these chains were shared by at least two donors. Raw reads were error-corrected and collapsed into unique sequences with a nearest-neighbor algorithm that merged closely related sequences to remove PCR and sequencing errors. To assign V, D and J gene segments, CDR3 sequences were aligned to IMGT reference sequences. For a sequence to be retained, a match of at least six nucleotides to both a V gene segment and a J gene segment was required. Rearrangements were classified as productive when the CDR3 lacked stop codons and remained in frame with V and J, and all other rearrangements were classified as non-productive. Following IMGT convention, CDR3 was defined as the stretch from the second conserved V-encoded cysteine to the conserved J-encoded phenylalanine. The earlier analysis of 587 of the donors excluded sequences that lacked an unambiguous match to a single V gene segment. An earlier analysis of approximately 590 of the donors classified V segments as functional when productive rearrangements were above 56.7% and as segregating when the standard deviation between donors was above 5%. A statistical classification framework was built for diagnosing cytomegalovirus status from the catalog of TCR beta chain sequences. A later analysis assigned V and J genes by comparing TCR nucleotide sequences with IMGT/GENE-DB human TR gene sequences. The TCRdist pipeline was used in a later analysis to assign CDR3 sequences and most-parsimonious VDJ recombination scenarios. In a later analysis, each TCR beta chain was defined by its CDR3 amino acid sequence together with its V-gene family, and reads without a unique V-gene family were excluded. To address suspected cross-contamination and a sequencing artifact, a later analysis removed a few hundred highly shared, low-generation-probability nucleotide sequences. In a later analysis, a clonal expansion index was calculated for each public chain from normalized within-repertoire ranks of inferred template counts. In a later analysis, generation probabilities were computed with a VDJ recombination model fitted to out-of-frame rearrangements, and the resulting probabilities were checked against IGoR. In a later analysis, hypergeometric tests were used to score TCR-TCR, TCR-HLA and TCR-CMV co-occurrence, with a repertoire-size bias correction applied to TCR pairs. A later analysis estimated false discovery rates by permuting HLA or CMV assignments 20 times. In a later analysis, co-occurring TCRs were grouped using DBSCAN, and TCRdist sequence similarity was added for clustering within HLA-allele-positive subsets. Repertoires with fewer than 30,000 or more than 120,000 public chains were left out of co-occurrence clustering, as were a handful of repertoires with anomalous nucleotide sharing. TCRdb limited this immuneACCESS table to in-frame rearrangements with V and J called. A share of clones is missing; checked studies link under half to unresolved V genes, and the rest is unexplained. That table gives V, J and clone size, and the DNA gave D and trimming. Here the sample has some 71,000 clones; roughly four fifths occur a single time. Around a fifth of the sample comes from the top ten.

Sequencing was performed on PBMCs. Here the chain combines TRBV5-1 and TRBJ2-6; the D gene is unclear. The clonotype was recovered from a woman between 25 and 40 years old in good health and CMV-seropositive. The sequence in DNA is TGCGCCAGCAGCCCCTATACGTCTGGGGCCAACGTCCTGACTTTC. Its product reads: CASSPYTSGANVLTF.